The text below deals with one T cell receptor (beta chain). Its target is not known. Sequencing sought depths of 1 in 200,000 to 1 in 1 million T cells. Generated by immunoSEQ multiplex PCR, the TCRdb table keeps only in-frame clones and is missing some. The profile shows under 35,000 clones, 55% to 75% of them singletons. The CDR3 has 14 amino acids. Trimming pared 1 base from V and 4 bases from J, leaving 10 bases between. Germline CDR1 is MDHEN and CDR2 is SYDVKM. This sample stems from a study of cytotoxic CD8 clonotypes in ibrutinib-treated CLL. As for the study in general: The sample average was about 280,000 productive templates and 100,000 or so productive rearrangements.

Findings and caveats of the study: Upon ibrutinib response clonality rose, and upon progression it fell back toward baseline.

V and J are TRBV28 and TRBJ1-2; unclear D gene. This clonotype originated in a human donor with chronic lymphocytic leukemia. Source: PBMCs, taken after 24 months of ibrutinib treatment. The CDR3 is CASSLLRRVYGYTF. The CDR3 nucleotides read TGTGCCAGCAGTTTATTGAGGAGGGTCTATGGCTACACCTTC.